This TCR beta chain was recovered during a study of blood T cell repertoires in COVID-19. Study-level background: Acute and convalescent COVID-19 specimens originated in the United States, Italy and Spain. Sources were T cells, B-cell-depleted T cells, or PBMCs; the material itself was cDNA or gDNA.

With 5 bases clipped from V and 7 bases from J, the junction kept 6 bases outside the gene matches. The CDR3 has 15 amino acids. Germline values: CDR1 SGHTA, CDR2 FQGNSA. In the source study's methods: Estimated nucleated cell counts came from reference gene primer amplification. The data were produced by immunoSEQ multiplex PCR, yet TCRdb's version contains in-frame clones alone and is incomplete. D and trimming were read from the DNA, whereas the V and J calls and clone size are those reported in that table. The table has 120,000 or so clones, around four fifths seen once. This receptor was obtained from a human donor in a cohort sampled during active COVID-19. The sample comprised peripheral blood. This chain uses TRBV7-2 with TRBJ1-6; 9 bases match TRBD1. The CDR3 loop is CASSPGQGLNSPLHF. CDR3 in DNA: TGTGCCAGCAGCCCGGGACAGGGCTTGAATTCACCCCTCCACTTT.